This T cell receptor beta chain originates from a study of human T cells and chemical hapten exposure (dated by TCRdb to the early 2020s). Turning to the overall study: For sensitization, 2% DPC in acetone was applied to an approximately 2 cm by approximately 2 cm area of upper inner arm skin. Weekly therapeutic DPC doses were additionally applied to the scalp of patients throughout the roughly 23-week study period. Patch testing on the upper back used Finn chambers containing 0.01% DPC, with scoring done after 6 days according to International Contact Dermatitis Research Group standards. Alopecia areata with under or over 50% scalp involvement, alopecia totalis and alopecia universalis were represented in the patient cohort, which was mostly female. Libraries were combined into a pool for sequencing, and differences in TCR yield between samples came mainly from small differences in library volumes within the pool. In alopecia patients, the study followed how the peripheral blood TCR repertoire changed in vivo over primary and secondary sensitization to diphenylcyclopropenone (DPC), a hapten. Blood samples were taken from patients before sensitization (week 0) and then at 2, 6 and about 24 weeks after DPC sensitization. Around 29 alopecia patients provided blood for TCR sequencing at one to four time points (pre-sensitization, 2, 6 and 24 weeks). What the work shows at the level of the full study, not this receptor alone: Because every patient had alopecia, a presumed autoimmune disease, the patients' immune response might differ from that of healthy individuals. No change with DPC sensitization was found in the number of TCRs above 1 in 1000 frequency, and no evidence of global repertoire structure alterations was found. A positive correlation was found between the number of PT1 expanded TCRs and patch test score, with significance reached at thresholds 8, 16 and 32 but not 4. Expanded TCRs formed significantly more large CDR3 similarity clusters than pre-sensitization or healthy control sets, consistent with antigen-driven responses. Repeated subsampling changed both the strength of the expansion versus patch-test correlation and the threshold at which the correlation became significant.

This clonotype was detected ten times or more. Its target antigen remains unknown. Base-call qualities are not available, and no considerably larger clone is one nucleotide away. To prepare the library, RACE was applied. Sequencing took place on a NextSeq 500. Library preparation attached unique molecular identifiers to individual cDNA molecules for quantitative, reproducible TCR counting. From each blood RNA sample, both TCR alpha and TCR beta chains were sequenced. The authors' analysis ran thus. The median number of TCRs per sample was around 96,000, ranging from about 20,000 to 690,600. The Decombinator software suite was used to annotate the V, J and CDR3 of the TCR reads. To make PS versus PT1 abundance plots, every sample was subsampled to the same number of TCRs (28,000). TCRs were defined as expanded if absent before sensitization and observed at least eight times at the 2-week time point. TCRdb passed the public sequencing reads through fastp at Q25 and MiXCR, retaining productive beta sequences. Under each unique CDR3 protein, matching rows form one entry showing the most common genes and DNA. The V and J calls and clone size are TCRdb's, not the authors'. The sample records about 49,000 distinct CDR3 sequences, 9.3% of which are singletons. In total, the top ten clones hold around 4.5% of the sample.

In light of the paper, this sample's time point label describes: patch test 1, 2 weeks after DPC sensitization. The treatment or condition label, as the study defines it: therapeutic diphenylcyclopropenone sensitization with weekly scalp DPC. At each patch-test visit, blood was drawn before the patch test was applied. Patients were considered eligible if aged 18 to 70, diagnosed with alopecia and deemed suitable for DPC therapy, and patients were excluded if pregnant. Total RNA was extracted from unfractionated whole blood that had been collected in Tempus Blood RNA tubes. Per the germline V gene, MNHEY is the CDR1 and SVGAGI is the CDR2. The CDR3 sequence holds 15 residues, the cysteine and phenylalanine included. Kept here is only the CDR3 DNA, which spans 45 bases and is read in frame from base 1. V is cut back by 5 bases and J by 0 bases, with 5 bases in the junction unmatched.

The sequence came from a woman aged 45-65 years with alopecia areata. Some clones in this sample may be carry-over from other donors' samples. Source: whole blood, taken in connection with sensitization to the hapten diphenylcyclopropenone (DPC). The rearranged chain carries TRBV6-5 and TRBJ2-3, with 7 bases aligning to TRBD2. The sequenced DNA is TGTGCCAGCAGTCCTAGCGGAACTAGCACAGATACGCAGTATTTT. Its protein product is CASSPSGTSTDTQYF.